A selection of T cell receptor beta chains follows, all from one sample in a study of T cell responses to AZD1222 COVID-19 vaccine. Sequencing was performed with immunoSEQ multiplex PCR; in TCRdb, only in-frame clones are kept and a portion is missing. The sample holds 150,000 or so clones, around 90% seen once. The source material was peripheral blood, sampled on day 0 of AZD1222 vaccination. The receptors stem from an adult in good health. The CDR3 runs from the conserved cysteine through the conserved F or W. Fields, in order: J gene, CDR3 length, V gene, clone size, D gene, CDR3 protein, CDR3 DNA. The D gene is left open where the match is weak. Not all rows give a size; the values are once, few, many and, for expanded clones, a class.

>TRBJ1-2|14|TRBV7-2|NA|TRBD1
CASSVGTENYGYTF
TGTGCCAGCAGCGTCGGGACAGAAAACTATGGCTACACCTTC
>TRBJ1-1|15|TRBV7-2|NA|NA
CASSLTQSLNTEAFF
TGTGCCAGCAGCTTAACACAATCTTTGAACACTGAAGCTTTCTTT
>TRBJ1-4|16|TRBV10-3|NA|NA
CAISESRQGVNEKLFF
TGTGCCATCAGTGAGTCTCGCCAGGGAGTTAATGAAAAACTGTTTTTT
>TRBJ1-2|15|TRBV18|once|TRBD1
CASSPTAGTGGGYTF
TGTGCCAGCTCACCTACCGCCGGGACAGGGGGAGGCTACACCTTC
>TRBJ1-2|14|TRBV14|NA|NA
CASSQWGANYGYTF
TGTGCCAGCAGCCAATGGGGGGCTAACTATGGCTACACCTTC
>TRBJ2-3|15|TRBV5-4|NA|NA
CASSPASGSFNTQYF
TGTGCCAGCAGCCCGGCCTCTGGTAGTTTCAATACGCAGTATTTT
>TRBJ2-7|17|TRBV15|NA|NA
CATSRDQSVDYSGEQYF
TGTGCCACCAGCAGAGATCAATCGGTGGATTATTCGGGGGAGCAGTACTTC
>TRBJ1-2|14|TRBV19|NA|TRBD1
CATSGRDRDYGYTF
TGTGCCACCAGTGGTCGGGACAGGGACTATGGCTACACCTTC
>TRBJ2-7|15|TRBV28|NA|TRBD1
CASRSPGQGAYEQYF
TGTGCCAGCAGGTCCCCCGGACAGGGGGCCTACGAGCAGTACTTC
>TRBJ1-1|17|TRBV3-1/TRBV3-2|NA|NA
CASRLSPGHTMNTEAFF
TGTGCCAGCAGACTCAGTCCGGGACATACTATGAACACTGAAGCTTTCTTT
>TRBJ2-3|15|TRBV2|NA|TRBD2
CASSGFGTRGDTQYF
TGTGCCAGCAGTGGATTTGGGACTAGGGGAGATACGCAGTATTTT
>TRBJ2-7|10|TRBV2|NA|NA
CASGGYEQYF
TGTGCCAGTGGAGGGTACGAGCAGTACTTC
>TRBJ2-7|11|TRBV20-1|NA|NA
CSAKWGYEQYF
TGCAGTGCTAAATGGGGGTACGAGCAGTACTTC
>TRBJ2-1|12|TRBV19|NA|NA
CASTLTGDEQFF
TGTGCCAGTACCCTCACCGGGGATGAGCAGTTCTTC
>TRBJ2-7|13|TRBV7-2|NA|NA
CASSLAGTYEQYF
TGTGCCAGCAGCTTAGCGGGTACCTACGAGCAGTACTTC
>TRBJ1-2|12|TRBV6-5|NA|TRBD1
CASSPTGYGYTF
TGTGCCAGCAGCCCGACAGGGTACGGCTACACCTTC
>TRBJ2-1|16|TRBV10-3|NA|TRBD2
CASQLAGGPVANEQFF
TGTGCCTCTCAACTAGCGGGGGGGCCTGTAGCCAATGAGCAGTTCTTC
>TRBJ1-2|15|TRBV4-1|NA|NA
CASSQEPGPRDGYTF
TGCGCCAGCAGCCAAGAGCCAGGCCCCAGGGATGGCTACACCTTC
>TRBJ1-1|13|TRBV6-5|NA|NA
CASSSVMNTEAFF
TGTGCCAGCAGCTCGGTCATGAACACTGAAGCTTTCTTT
>TRBJ2-7|16|TRBV19|NA|TRBD1
CASRQAWTGASYEQYF
TGTGCCAGTAGGCAAGCCTGGACAGGGGCATCCTACGAGCAGTACTTC
>TRBJ1-2|12|TRBV2|few|NA
CASSDVGYGYTF
TGTGCCAGCAGTGACGTGGGGTATGGCTACACCTTC